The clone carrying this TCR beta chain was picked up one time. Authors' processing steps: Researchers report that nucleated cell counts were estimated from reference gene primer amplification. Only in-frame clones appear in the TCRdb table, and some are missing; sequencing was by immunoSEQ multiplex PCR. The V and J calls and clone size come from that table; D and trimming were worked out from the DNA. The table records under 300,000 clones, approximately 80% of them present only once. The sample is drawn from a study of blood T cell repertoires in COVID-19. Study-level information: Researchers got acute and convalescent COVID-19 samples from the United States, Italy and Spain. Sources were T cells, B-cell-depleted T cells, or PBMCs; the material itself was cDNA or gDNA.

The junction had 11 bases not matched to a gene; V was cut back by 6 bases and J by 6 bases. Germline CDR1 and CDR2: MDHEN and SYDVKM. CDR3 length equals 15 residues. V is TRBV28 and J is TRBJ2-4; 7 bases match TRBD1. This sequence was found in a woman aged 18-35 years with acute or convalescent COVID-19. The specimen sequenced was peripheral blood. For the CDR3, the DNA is TGTGCCAGCAGCCTACTAGAGGGGGCAAGAAACATTCAGTACTTC. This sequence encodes CASSLLEGARNIQYF.